These T cell receptor beta chains were read from a single sample in a study of Graves' ophthalmopathy and Graves' hyperthyroidism. TCRdb called the multiplex PCR reads again in MiXCR, with one record for every CDR3 protein. The table records 150,000 to 200,000 distinct CDR3 sequences, about two fifths of them present only once. The source material was peripheral blood. The receptors derive from a young man with Graves' ophthalmopathy. The CDR3 runs from the conserved cysteine through the conserved F or W. The D gene is left open where the match is weak. Size is stated for part of the rows, as once, few or many counts, or as a class when the clone is expanded.

clone_size j_call d_call v_call cdr3_aa cdr3_nt
many TRBJ2-5 . TRBV12-3/TRBV12-4 CASSPWASREQETQYF TGTGCCAGCAGCCCATGGGCCTCTAGGGAACAAGAGACCCAGTACTTC
many TRBJ2-7 TRBD1 TRBV28 CASSLGQRYEQYF TGTGCCAGCAGTCTGGGACAGAGGTACGAGCAGTACTTC
few TRBJ1-1 . TRBV12-3/TRBV12-4 CASSSVRGWTEAFF TGTGCCAGCAGTTCGGTGAGGGGGTGGACTGAAGCTTTCTTT
many TRBJ2-5 . TRBV20-1 CSATDQSQETQYF TGCAGTGCTACGGATCAATCCCAAGAGACCCAGTACTTC
few TRBJ1-1 . TRBV28 CATSLQINTEAFF TGTGCCACAAGCCTACAGATTAACACTGAAGCTTTCTTT
many TRBJ1-2 . TRBV20-1 CSARDAGGVSDGYTF TGCAGTGCTAGAGATGCCGGGGGCGTTAGTGATGGCTACACCTTC
few TRBJ2-7 . TRBV6-1 CASSLSDTYEQYF TGTGCCAGCAGTCTGTCAGATACCTACGAGCAGTACTTC
few TRBJ1-1 TRBD1 TRBV28 CASSRTGGNTEAFF TGTGCCAGCAGTCGGACAGGGGGCAACACTGAAGCTTTCTTT
. TRBJ2-7 . TRBV6-1 CASSRTREGPYEQYF TGTGCCAGCAGTCGGACCAGGGAAGGGCCCTACGAGCAGTACTTC
. TRBJ1-5 . TRBV12-3/TRBV12-4 CASRGQQGQPQHF TGTGCCAGCAGGGGTCAGCAGGGGCAGCCCCAGCATTTT
. TRBJ2-7 TRBD1 TRBV27 CASSFGTDATEQYF TGTGCCAGCAGTTTTGGGACAGACGCGACCGAGCAGTACTTC
many TRBJ2-7 TRBD2 TRBV6-2/TRBV6-3 CASTGLAGSSEQYF TGTGCCAGCACCGGACTAGCGGGATCCTCCGAGCAGTACTTC
. TRBJ1-2 . TRBV2 CASSVPGSIHGYTF TGTGCCAGCAGTGTACCGGGATCAATTCATGGCTACACCTTC
many TRBJ2-7 TRBD2 TRBV9 CASSVAAGVLEQYF TGTGCCAGCAGCGTAGCGGCGGGAGTCTTGGAGCAGTACTTC
. TRBJ2-7 . TRBV6-1 CASSLVVSHEQYF TGTGCCAGCAGTCTCGTGGTTTCGCACGAGCAGTACTTC
. TRBJ1-1 . TRBV5-1 CASSLDSRGTEAFF TGCGCCAGCAGCCTGGACAGTCGCGGCACTGAAGCTTTCTTT
many TRBJ2-7 TRBD1 TRBV7-2 CASSLADLTGISYEQYF TGTGCCAGCAGCTTAGCCGATCTGACAGGGATTAGCTACGAGCAGTACTTC
many TRBJ2-2 . TRBV6-5 CASSSQSRLENTGELFF TGTGCCAGCAGTTCCCAATCTAGACTGGAAAACACCGGGGAGCTGTTTTTT
. TRBJ2-7 . TRBV6-5 CASSSEGRRYEQYF TGTGCCAGCAGTTCCGAGGGACGGCGTTACGAGCAGTACTTC
. TRBJ2-7 . TRBV29-1 CSVEGGPSSSSYEQYF TGCAGCGTTGAAGGGGGGCCTAGTTCAAGCTCCTACGAGCAGTACTTC
many TRBJ1-1 TRBD1 TRBV29-1 CSATTGGPELEAFF TGCAGCGCTACGACAGGGGGGCCCGAATTAGAAGCTTTCTTT
many TRBJ2-5 TRBD2 TRBV28 CASSSPAGGLRETQYF TGTGCCAGCAGTTCGCCAGCGGGAGGTCTCCGAGAGACCCAGTACTTC
many TRBJ2-7 TRBD1 TRBV5-1 CASSLGQGVYEQYF TGCGCCAGCAGCCTGGGACAGGGTGTATACGAGCAGTACTTC
many TRBJ2-5 TRBD2 TRBV9 CASSPSWGGGQETQYF TGTGCCAGCAGCCCTTCCTGGGGCGGGGGGCAAGAGACCCAGTACTTC
. TRBJ2-7 TRBD2 TRBV11-2 CASSGPGLAGDLAFYEQYF TGTGCCAGCAGCGGTCCGGGACTAGCGGGAGACCTCGCCTTCTACGAGCAGTACTTC
. TRBJ1-1 . TRBV6-1 CASRPGLRSTEAFF TGTGCCAGCAGGCCGGGCCTCCGGAGCACTGAAGCTTTCTTT
few TRBJ1-1 . TRBV6-2/TRBV6-3 CASMSSGGGDTEAFF TGTGCCAGCATGAGTAGTGGGGGCGGCGACACTGAAGCTTTCTTT
. TRBJ2-7 . TRBV9 CASSVEVGPYEQYF TGTGCCAGCAGCGTAGAAGTAGGTCCCTACGAGCAGTACTTC
few TRBJ1-2 . TRBV6-2/TRBV6-3 CASVQSGGNYGYTF TGTGCCAGCGTACAGTCGGGCGGAAACTATGGCTACACCTTC
. TRBJ2-5 . TRBV12-3/TRBV12-4 CASSFEVGETQYF TGTGCCAGCAGTTTTGAGGTGGGAGAGACCCAGTACTTC
many TRBJ1-6 . TRBV6-5 CASSRGGPLQESLHF TGTGCCAGCAGTCGGGGGGGACCTCTACAAGAGTCCCTCCACTTT
many TRBJ1-2 . TRBV4-1 CASSQGAGGNYGYTF TGCGCCAGCAGCCAAGGGGCAGGCGGTAACTATGGCTACACCTTC
many TRBJ1-2 . TRBV24-1 CATSDAGQDYGYTF TGTGCCACCAGTGATGCGGGGCAGGACTATGGCTACACCTTC
many TRBJ2-7 . TRBV4-3 CASSLDRRAYEQYF TGCGCCAGCAGCCTAGACAGAAGAGCCTACGAGCAGTACTTC
many TRBJ1-2 . TRBV5-5 CASSLGRSNYGYTF TGTGCCAGCAGCTTGGGACGCTCTAACTATGGCTACACCTTC
. TRBJ1-6 TRBD1 TRBV11-2 CASSLGQDTSPLHF TGTGCCAGCAGCTTGGGACAGGACACTTCACCCCTCCACTTT
many TRBJ2-7 . TRBV12-3/TRBV12-4 CASGTSKYEQYF TGTGCCAGCGGGACGAGTAAATACGAGCAGTACTTC
few TRBJ2-7 . TRBV6-2/TRBV6-3 CASRHLPQGEYEQYF TGTGCCAGCAGACACTTACCCCAAGGGGAATACGAGCAGTACTTC
. TRBJ1-5 . TRBV6-1 CASRPTGYGRQPQHF TGTGCCAGCAGACCTACAGGATATGGGCGACAGCCCCAGCATTTT
. TRBJ2-7 TRBD1 TRBV15 CATSSPRDRAYEQYF TGTGCCACCAGCAGCCCCCGTGACAGGGCCTACGAGCAGTACTTC
many TRBJ1-2 . TRBV7-3 CASSQGGAMDYGYTF TGTGCCAGCAGCCAAGGGGGGGCAATGGACTATGGCTACACCTTC
many TRBJ2-4 . TRBV5-1 CASSPEVWARKDIQYF TGCGCCAGCAGCCCGGAGGTTTGGGCGAGAAAGGACATTCAGTACTTC